This T cell receptor beta chain was found in a study of breast tumors, draining lymph nodes, adjacent tissues. TCRdb itself ran the multiplex PCR reads through MiXCR, one entry per CDR3 protein. The table includes about 89,000 distinct CDR3 sequences, approximately 31% detected once. The lymph nodes were axillary draining lymph nodes from breast cancer patients. V lost 5 bases and J lost 2, with 16 bases in between. From germline, CDR1 is SNHLY and CDR2 FYNNEI. The CDR3 has 16 residues. Sequenced sample: axillary lymph node tissue. V usage is TRBV2 and J usage is TRBJ1-3; TRBD1 might be the D (5 bases). The receptor was derived from a female donor with breast cancer. Some clones in this sample may be carry-over from other donors' samples. This CDR3 reads CASSLGRVGAGNTIYF. The DNA for the CDR3 is TGTGCCAGCAGTCTAGGCAGGGTTGGGGCTGGAAACACCATATATTTT.